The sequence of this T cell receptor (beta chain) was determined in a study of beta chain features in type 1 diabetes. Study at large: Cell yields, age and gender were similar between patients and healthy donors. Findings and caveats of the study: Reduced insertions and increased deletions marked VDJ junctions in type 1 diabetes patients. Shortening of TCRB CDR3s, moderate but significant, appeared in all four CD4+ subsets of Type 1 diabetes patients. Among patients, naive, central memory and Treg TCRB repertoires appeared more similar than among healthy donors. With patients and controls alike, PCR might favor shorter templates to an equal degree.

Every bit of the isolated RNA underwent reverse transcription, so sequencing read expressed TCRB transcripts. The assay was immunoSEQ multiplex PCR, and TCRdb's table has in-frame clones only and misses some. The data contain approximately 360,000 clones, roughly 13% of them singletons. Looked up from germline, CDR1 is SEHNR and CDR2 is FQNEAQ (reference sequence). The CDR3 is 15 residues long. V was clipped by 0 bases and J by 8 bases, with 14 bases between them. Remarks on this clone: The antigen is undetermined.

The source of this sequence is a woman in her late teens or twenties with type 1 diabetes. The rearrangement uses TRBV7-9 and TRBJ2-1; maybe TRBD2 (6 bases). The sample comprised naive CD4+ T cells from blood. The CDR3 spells CASSLAGSLADEQFF. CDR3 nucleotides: TGTGCCAGCAGCTTAGCGGGGAGTTTAGCGGATGAGCAGTTCTTC. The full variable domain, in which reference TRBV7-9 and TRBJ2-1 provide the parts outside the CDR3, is DTGVSQNPRHKITKRGQNVTFRCDPISEHNRLYWYRQTLGQGPEFLTYFQNEAQLEKSRLLSDRFSAERPKGSFSTLEIQRTEQGDSAMYLCASSLAGSLADEQFFGPGTRLTVL.